The rows below give T cell receptor beta chains drawn from one sample of a study of blood T cell repertoires in COVID-19. Libraries were prepared by immunoSEQ multiplex PCR; TCRdb keeps only in-frame clonotypes and omits some of them. This table holds roughly 350,000 clones, 92% found once. The sample comprised PBMCs or T cells enriched from blood (not recorded which). All receptors come from a woman aged 25 to 39 who had recovered from COVID-19. Each CDR3 is given with its conserved first and last residue. D genes are given only for firm matches. Some rows mark clone size as missing; the rest say once, few, many or name a class of expanded clone.

CDR3 DNA: TGTGCCAGCAGCTCGCAAAGGGGGGATACGCAGTATTTT
CDR3 protein: CASSSQRGDTQYF
V gene: TRBV9
clone size: -
D gene: -
J gene: TRBJ2-3

CDR3 DNA: TGTGCTAGCAGCTTAGAAGAGGGCGCTGAAGCTTTCTTT
CDR3 protein: CASSLEEGAEAFF
V gene: TRBV7-7
clone size: -
D gene: -
J gene: TRBJ1-1

CDR3 DNA: TGTGCCAGCAGCGTCATACCGGGACTAGCGGGGGCCACAGATACGCAGTATTTT
CDR3 protein: CASSVIPGLAGATDTQYF
V gene: TRBV9
clone size: -
D gene: TRBD2
J gene: TRBJ2-3

CDR3 DNA: TGTGCCAGCAGCCAACAGGGTGGTACTGAAGCTTTCTTT
CDR3 protein: CASSQQGGTEAFF
V gene: TRBV7-3
clone size: -
D gene: -
J gene: TRBJ1-1

CDR3 DNA: TGTGCCAGCAGCCAAGCCCCAGGGTCCCAGGGTAACTATGGCTACACCTTC
CDR3 protein: CASSQAPGSQGNYGYTF
V gene: TRBV4-2
clone size: -
D gene: -
J gene: TRBJ1-2

CDR3 DNA: TGTGCCAGCCAAGGACTGATGAACACTGAAGCTTTCTTT
CDR3 protein: CASQGLMNTEAFF
V gene: TRBV6-5
clone size: -
D gene: -
J gene: TRBJ1-1

CDR3 DNA: TGTGCCAGCAGCTTCGTGACAGTATTAAACACTGAAGCTTTCTTT
CDR3 protein: CASSFVTVLNTEAFF
V gene: TRBV13
clone size: -
D gene: -
J gene: TRBJ1-1

CDR3 DNA: TGCGCCAGCAGCTGGACAGGGGAGGACGAGCAGTACTTC
CDR3 protein: CASSWTGEDEQYF
V gene: TRBV5-1
clone size: once
D gene: TRBD1
J gene: TRBJ2-7

CDR3 DNA: TGCAGCGTTGAAGGGGAGGGGAAAACCTACAATGAGCAGTTCTTC
CDR3 protein: CSVEGEGKTYNEQFF
V gene: TRBV29-1
clone size: once
D gene: TRBD2
J gene: TRBJ2-1

CDR3 DNA: TGCGCCAGCAGCGGCGGGCTGGGCCCCCTTACCTACAATGAGCAGTTCTTC
CDR3 protein: CASSGGLGPLTYNEQFF
V gene: TRBV5-1
clone size: -
D gene: -
J gene: TRBJ2-1

CDR3 DNA: TGCGCCAGCAGCTTGGAGGCTTCGGACAGGGGGCAGGAGCAGTACTTC
CDR3 protein: CASSLEASDRGQEQYF
V gene: TRBV5-1
clone size: once
D gene: TRBD1
J gene: TRBJ2-7

CDR3 DNA: TGTGCCAGAAGCCCGAGACTAAACTATGGCTACACCTTC
CDR3 protein: CARSPRLNYGYTF
V gene: TRBV5-3
clone size: -
D gene: -
J gene: TRBJ1-2

CDR3 DNA: TGTGCCAGCAGTCCCGGGACACGGAATAATTCACCCCTCCACTTT
CDR3 protein: CASSPGTRNNSPLHF
V gene: TRBV6-5
clone size: -
D gene: -
J gene: TRBJ1-6

CDR3 DNA: TGCGCCAGCAGCTTGGAGGCTAGCGGGAGAACTGAGCAGTTCTTC
CDR3 protein: CASSLEASGRTEQFF
V gene: TRBV5-1
clone size: -
D gene: TRBD2
J gene: TRBJ2-1

CDR3 DNA: TGTGCCAGCGAACCCTACAGGCTCGGATCCTACAATGAGCAGTTCTTC
CDR3 protein: CASEPYRLGSYNEQFF
V gene: TRBV27
clone size: once
D gene: -
J gene: TRBJ2-1

CDR3 DNA: TGTGCCAGCAGCCTCCCAGGACAGGGGCAAACCGGGGAGCTGTTTTTT
CDR3 protein: CASSLPGQGQTGELFF
V gene: TRBV7-9
clone size: -
D gene: TRBD1
J gene: TRBJ2-2

CDR3 DNA: TGTGCCAGCAGCTCGGAACCCGGTGGGAGGGAAAAACTGTTTTTT
CDR3 protein: CASSSEPGGREKLFF
V gene: TRBV7-2
clone size: -
D gene: -
J gene: TRBJ1-4

CDR3 DNA: TGTGCCAGCAGACTACTAGCGGCCCACACCGGGGAGCTGTTTTTT
CDR3 protein: CASRLLAAHTGELFF
V gene: TRBV6-6
clone size: -
D gene: TRBD2
J gene: TRBJ2-2

CDR3 DNA: TGTGCCAGCAGTTACTCGTCTAGCGGGAGTTCCTACGAGCAGTACTTC
CDR3 protein: CASSYSSSGSSYEQYF
V gene: TRBV6-5
clone size: -
D gene: TRBD2
J gene: TRBJ2-7

CDR3 DNA: TGTGCCAGCACCTCGGGTAGCTCCTACGAGCAGTACTTC
CDR3 protein: CASTSGSSYEQYF
V gene: TRBV28
clone size: -
D gene: -
J gene: TRBJ2-7

CDR3 DNA: TGTGCCAGCAGTACCGGGACAGTGTATAGCAATCAGCCCCAGCATTTT
CDR3 protein: CASSTGTVYSNQPQHF
V gene: TRBV7-8
clone size: -
D gene: TRBD1
J gene: TRBJ1-5

CDR3 DNA: TGCGCCAGCAGCCAAGATCAGGGGCGAGAGGCCGAGCAGTACTTC
CDR3 protein: CASSQDQGREAEQYF
V gene: TRBV4-3
clone size: -
D gene: -
J gene: TRBJ2-7

CDR3 DNA: TGCGCCAGCAGCCCTAGCGGGAGTGGCTACGAGCAGTACTTC
CDR3 protein: CASSPSGSGYEQYF
V gene: TRBV4-3
clone size: -
D gene: TRBD2
J gene: TRBJ2-7

CDR3 DNA: TGTGCCAGCAGTTTAGTCGGCGGAGGGACAGTGAACACTGAAGCTTTCTTT
CDR3 protein: CASSLVGGGTVNTEAFF
V gene: TRBV28
clone size: -
D gene: TRBD1
J gene: TRBJ1-1

CDR3 DNA: TGTGCCAGCAGCCAAACAGGGTATAATTCACCCCTCCACTTT
CDR3 protein: CASSQTGYNSPLHF
V gene: TRBV7-9
clone size: -
D gene: -
J gene: TRBJ1-6

CDR3 DNA: TGCGCCAGCAGCCATAACACAGGGGGCAACAATTCACCCCTCCACTTT
CDR3 protein: CASSHNTGGNNSPLHF
V gene: TRBV4-1
clone size: -
D gene: TRBD1
J gene: TRBJ1-6

CDR3 DNA: TGTGCCAGCAGTTGGACAGGGGGTAATTCACCCCTCCACTTT
CDR3 protein: CASSWTGGNSPLHF
V gene: TRBV6-5
clone size: few
D gene: TRBD1
J gene: TRBJ1-6

CDR3 DNA: TGTGCCACCTGGACTAGCGGGACTTACAATGAGCAGTTCTTC
CDR3 protein: CATWTSGTYNEQFF
V gene: TRBV28
clone size: -
D gene: TRBD2
J gene: TRBJ2-1

CDR3 DNA: TGTGCCAGCAGCTTCGGACTGATGAACACTGAAGCTTTCTTT
CDR3 protein: CASSFGLMNTEAFF
V gene: TRBV7-8
clone size: -
D gene: -
J gene: TRBJ1-1

CDR3 DNA: TGTGCCAGCAGCCAGGGTGGTGAGCAGTACTTC
CDR3 protein: CASSQGGEQYF
V gene: TRBV27
clone size: few
D gene: -
J gene: TRBJ2-7

CDR3 DNA: TGTGCCAGCAGCTTACCCGGTGCAGCGGTAGGGGGAAAAGAGACCCAGTACTTC
CDR3 protein: CASSLPGAAVGGKETQYF
V gene: TRBV7-2
clone size: -
D gene: -
J gene: TRBJ2-5

CDR3 DNA: TGTGCCAGCAGTGCCGAAAGGACTGTCCGTGAGCAGTTCTTC
CDR3 protein: CASSAERTVREQFF
V gene: TRBV6-4
clone size: -
D gene: -
J gene: TRBJ2-1

CDR3 DNA: TGTGCCAGCAGTTTGGTTCCACTCACTGAAGCTTTCTTT
CDR3 protein: CASSLVPLTEAFF
V gene: TRBV27
clone size: -
D gene: -
J gene: TRBJ1-1

CDR3 DNA: TGTGCCAGCAGTTTGTCGTACAGGACCTACGAGCAGTACTTC
CDR3 protein: CASSLSYRTYEQYF
V gene: TRBV28
clone size: -
D gene: -
J gene: TRBJ2-7

CDR3 DNA: TGTGCCAGCAGCTGGGACAGGGGGGGCGGTAGCGATCGTCAAGCGACCCAGTACTTC
CDR3 protein: CASSWDRGGGSDRQATQYF
V gene: TRBV3-1/TRBV3-2
clone size: -
D gene: TRBD1
J gene: TRBJ2-5

CDR3 DNA: TGCAGTGCTAGTAGCCAAACAGCTGAAGCTTTCTTT
CDR3 protein: CSASSQTAEAFF
V gene: TRBV20-1
clone size: -
D gene: -
J gene: TRBJ1-1

CDR3 DNA: TGTGCCTCACGGACAGAGAACACTGAAGCTTTCTTT
CDR3 protein: CASRTENTEAFF
V gene: TRBV30
clone size: -
D gene: -
J gene: TRBJ1-1

CDR3 DNA: TGTGCCACCCGGGCGGGGTTCGGCACCGGGGAGCTGTTTTTT
CDR3 protein: CATRAGFGTGELFF
V gene: TRBV19
clone size: -
D gene: -
J gene: TRBJ2-2

CDR3 DNA: TGTGCCATCAGTGACGGGGTCAATCAGCCCCAGCATTTT
CDR3 protein: CAISDGVNQPQHF
V gene: TRBV10-3
clone size: few
D gene: -
J gene: TRBJ1-5

CDR3 DNA: TGTGCCAGCAGCGTTTTTTTCGCGGGGCCAGATACGCAGTATTTT
CDR3 protein: CASSVFFAGPDTQYF
V gene: TRBV3-1/TRBV3-2
clone size: -
D gene: -
J gene: TRBJ2-3

CDR3 DNA: TGCGCCAGCAGCCCACAGGTGGACAATTCACCCCTCCACTTT
CDR3 protein: CASSPQVDNSPLHF
V gene: TRBV4-3
clone size: -
D gene: -
J gene: TRBJ1-6

CDR3 DNA: TGTGCCAGCAGTTTCGGCAGGCCTGAGCAGTTCTTC
CDR3 protein: CASSFGRPEQFF
V gene: TRBV12-3/TRBV12-4
clone size: -
D gene: -
J gene: TRBJ2-1

CDR3 DNA: TGTGCCAGCAGCACAGGACCGGTAAATCAGCCCCAGCATTTT
CDR3 protein: CASSTGPVNQPQHF
V gene: TRBV2
clone size: once
D gene: -
J gene: TRBJ1-5

CDR3 DNA: TGTGCCAGCAGCCTCCTTAGCGGGGGGGCGGATACGCAGTATTTT
CDR3 protein: CASSLLSGGADTQYF
V gene: TRBV3-1/TRBV3-2
clone size: -
D gene: TRBD2
J gene: TRBJ2-3

CDR3 DNA: TGCAGCGCCAGGGCTTCCTACGAGCAGTACTTC
CDR3 protein: CSARASYEQYF
V gene: TRBV29-1
clone size: -
D gene: -
J gene: TRBJ2-7

CDR3 DNA: TGCGCCAGCAGCTTAGGACAGGGACACTATGGCTACACCTTC
CDR3 protein: CASSLGQGHYGYTF
V gene: TRBV5-1
clone size: -
D gene: TRBD1
J gene: TRBJ1-2